This entry is about one TCR beta chain. This clonotype was observed a handful of times. Its antigen remains unidentified. There are no base qualities to consult, and no much larger clone falls within one base. This sample was taken from a study of blood T cells in healthy people across ages (dated by TCRdb to the mid-2010s). The study in broad terms: In model experiments, template switching captured roughly one uniquely barcoded TCR beta cDNA molecule for every two T cells. Using deep sequencing normalized with unique cDNA molecular identifiers, the study measured how TCR beta repertoire diversity changes with age. The donors were split into four age groups: young (average around 17 years), middle-aged (about 40), aged (more than 60) and long-lived (approximately 89). To avoid experimental bias, donors of different ages were randomly spread across the sequencing lanes. Two additional independent replicas of 1 million unique cDNA reads from the same blood draw were analyzed for two donors (one aged 18 to 30 and one aged 80 or older).

Including the terminal cysteine and phenylalanine, the CDR3 comprises 14 residues. The CDR3 DNA has 42 bases and is translated from base 1. The trim is 2 bases for V and 0 bases for J, with a gap of 5 bases between the germline ends. The germline V gene sets CDR1 to MDHEN and CDR2 to SYDVKM. The donors were some 36 Caucasian individuals from Russia, aged roughly 6 to 100 years, who were systemically healthy. Approximately 9.3 milliliters of peripheral blood were drawn from each donor into EDTA-treated Vacutainer tubes. PBMCs were isolated by Ficoll-Paque density-gradient centrifugation, with at least 7 million obtained per sample. Trizol reagent was used to extract total RNA from the PBMCs, yielding at least 6 micrograms per sample. Naive CD45RAhigh/CD27high T cell percentages were measured by flow cytometry on a PBMC aliquot from every donor. The library was prepared using 5' RACE. The sample was run on an Illumina HiSeq 2500. The second PCR ran for about 7 to 11 cycles and used a J-beta primer mix along with a sample-barcoded 5' primer. A template-switch 5' adaptor carrying 12 random nucleotides introduced a unique molecular identifier onto each TCR beta cDNA molecule. Each sample yielded at least 2.5 million CDR3-containing paired-end reads. First-strand cDNA synthesis was performed from all RNA using the Mint cDNA synthesis kit, with priming by a TRBC-specific oligonucleotide. Following uracil-DNA glycosylase treatment, all cDNA underwent a first 18-cycle PCR with the universal primers M1SS and BC2_uni_R. Processing in the source paper ran as follows. Normalization of each sample was performed by random selection of 1 million high-quality reads, each carrying a distinct molecular identifier. Reads sharing molecular identifiers were discarded rather than binned into consensus sequences. CDR3 identification, clonotype clustering and error correction used MiTCR with a Q25 quality threshold and the strictest error-elimination algorithm. A nonparametric unseen species model using Euler transformation provided a lower-bound estimate of total TCR beta diversity. TCRdb trimmed the raw reads at Q25, called clones with MiXCR and kept productive beta chains. Identical CDR3 protein sequences are pooled into one entry, listed with their most common genes and DNA. These V and J calls derive from TCRdb rather than the authors' analysis. This sample holds around 1,500,000 distinct CDR3 sequences; about 40% were observed only once. The ten largest clones take up roughly 7.7% of the sample.

Points the paper makes about the study in general: Since profiling was done on bulk unsorted PBMCs, naive and antigen-experienced compartments could not be conclusively compared. Observed TCR beta diversity correlated strongly with the percentage of naive T cells measured by flow cytometry. Observed TCR beta diversity per million T cells fell roughly linearly with age, and a significant reduction was already apparent by age around 36. The long-lived group showed more naive CD4+ T cells, fewer expanded clones and increased TCR diversity than the aged group, suggesting age selection. Because donor CMV infection status was unknown, age-related changes in expanded clonotypes were potentially confounded. Estimates of total diversity based on one million sequenced T cells were regarded as lower bounds and as underestimates.

The chain joins TRBV28 to TRBJ2-4; no D gene can be assigned with confidence. The specimen was blood. The sequence came from a woman between 18 and 29 years old in good health. The DNA sequence is given as TGTGCCAGCAGTTTAAGGGTAGCCAAAAACATTCAGTACTTC. Translated, this gives CASSLRVAKNIQYF.